One sample yielded the 15 T cell receptor beta chains listed below, sequenced in a study of OX40 agonist ivuxolimab in advanced cancers. Receptor amplification or capture employed the immunoSEQ multiplex PCR assay. Drawn from immuneACCESS, this table holds only the in-frame rearrangements with V and J called that TCRdb kept. Clones are partly lost; checked studies trace under half to an unresolved V gene and leave the rest unexplained. This sample holds just over 35,000 clones; 76% were observed only once. The top ten clonotypes cover 20% to 25% of the sample. The material was CD4+ or CD8+ T cells sorted from blood, obtained in a trial of the OX40 agonist ivuxolimab. Source of these receptors: an adult with an advanced solid tumor such as melanoma, head and neck, liver or kidney cancer.

The chain couples TRBV7-9 to TRBJ1-1; TRBD1 might be the D (6 bases). The length of the CDR3 is 17 residues. Germline V gene sequence: CDR1 SEHNR, CDR2 FQNEAQ (reference sequence). Deletions cut 5 bases from V and 0 bases from J, with 19 bases between. In DNA form, the CDR3 reads TGTGCCAGCAGCCCGTGGGTGGGGGCCAACATGAACACTGAAGCTTTCTTT. Translated, it gives CASSPWVGANMNTEAFF.

The chain employs TRBV5-1 and TRBJ2-3; D gene uncertain. Germline assignment: CDR1 SGHRS and CDR2 YFSETQ. This CDR3 comprises 14 residues. With 0 bases removed from V and 2 bases from J, the gap between germline ends came to 7 bases. The CDR3 here is CASSLVRTTDTQYF. CDR3 bases: TGCGCCAGCAGCTTGGTCAGGACCACAGATACGCAGTATTTT.

This chain connects TRBV9 to TRBJ1-4; D remains unclear. The CDR3 runs to 16 residues. The germline V gene has CDR1 SGDLS and CDR2 YYNGEE. V was cut by 0 bases and J by 5 bases, with 14 bases left in between. CDR3 DNA: TGTGCCAGCAGCGTAGCCGGCGGGCGCGAGAATGAAAAACTGTTTTTT. Protein sequence: CASSVAGGRENEKLFF.

The chain employs TRBV6-5 and TRBJ2-7; 9 bases agree with TRBD2. The trim removed 7 bases at V and 2 bases at J, leaving 6 bases unmatched. CDR3 length: 14 amino acids. Germline V gene lookup returns CDR1 MNHEY and CDR2 SVGAGI. CDR3 residues: CASTPVAGAYEQYF. In DNA, the CDR3 is TGTGCCAGCACCCCGGTAGCGGGAGCCTACGAGCAGTACTTC.

V and J are TRBV30 and TRBJ2-7; D call uncertain. Trimming shortened V by 2 bases and J by 3 bases, and 11 bases separated the two germline ends. This CDR3 has 13 amino acids. The germline V gene has CDR1 GTSNPN and CDR2 SVGIG (reference sequence). The CDR3 reads CAWSPQQFYEQYF. The CDR3 nucleotides read TGTGCCTGGAGTCCCCAACAGTTCTACGAGCAGTACTTC.

Points on this clone: Other DNA sequences from this sample encode an identical CDR3 as well. The chain has TRBV9 and TRBJ2-7; D might be TRBD1 (5 bases). This CDR3 spans 15 amino acids. Trimming pared 0 bases from V and 0 bases from J, leaving 10 bases between. CDR1 and CDR2 (germline): SGDLS, YYNGEE. Here the CDR3 reads CASSVDWGSSYEQYF. DNA for the CDR3: TGTGCCAGCAGCGTAGATTGGGGCAGCTCCTACGAGCAGTACTTC.

This rearrangement joins TRBV6-1 to TRBJ1-5; a weak D match, TRBD1 (5 bases). The CDR3 contains 14 residues. V lost 11 bases, J lost 2 bases, and 16 bases lay in between. Per the germline V gene, CDR1 is MNHNS and CDR2 is SASEGT. CDR3 in DNA: TGTGCCGGGGGGTACAGGTTCGGCAATCAGCCCCAGCATTTT. Encoded protein: CAGGYRFGNQPQHF.

This clone has just one count. The chain couples TRBV18 to TRBJ2-2; maybe TRBD2 (5 bases). The germline V gene has CDR1 KGHSH and CDR2 LQKENI. The length of the CDR3 is 17 residues. V shed 1 base and J shed 0 bases, with 12 bases lying between them. The CDR3, as DNA: TGTGCCAGCTCACCACGGCCGACTACTACGAACACCGGGGAGCTGTTTTTT. This sequence encodes CASSPRPTTTNTGELFF.

This clone was seen only a few times. CDR3 DNA sequence: TGTGCCAGCAGCTGGGGGGTCAATGAGCAGTTCTTC. Protein sequence: CASSWGVNEQFF. This chain joins TRBV5-5 and TRBJ2-1; a possible D gene is TRBD2 (6 bases). The CDR3 covers 12 residues. Deletions cut 3 bases from V and 6 bases from J, with 7 bases between. Germline V gives CDR1 SGHKS, CDR2 YYEKEE (reference sequence).

The rearrangement links TRBV2 to TRBJ1-1; D perhaps matches TRBD1 (5 bases). The CDR3 is 13 amino acids. V was pared by 7 bases and J by 1 base, with 10 bases between. Germline CDR1 is SNHLY and CDR2 is FYNNEI. In DNA form, the CDR3 reads TGTGCCAGCACCAGGGCCGAGAACACTGAAGCTTTCTTT. Translating it yields CASTRAENTEAFF.

This clone has just a few counts. The chain couples TRBV4-1 to TRBJ2-7; TRBD1 is a possible D gene (7 bases). Germline loops: CDR1 MGHRA, CDR2 YSYEKL. Trimming removed 0 bases from V and 3 bases from J, with 18 bases in between. CDR3 length: 17 amino acids. CDR3: CASSQDISGDRDYEQYV. CDR3 bases: TGCGCCAGCAGCCAAGATATTTCGGGAGACAGGGACTACGAGCAGTACGTC.

This clone was seen only once. The CDR3 reads CASSLGIGANYGYTF. Here the CDR3 DNA reads TGCGCCAGCAGCTTGGGTATAGGGGCAAACTATGGCTACACCTTC. This chain joins TRBV5-1 and TRBJ1-2, with TRBD1 as a possible D gene (5 bases). V gave up 0 bases and J gave up 2 bases, with 11 bases separating them. The CDR3 has 15 amino acids. The germline gives CDR1 SGHRS, CDR2 YFSETQ. Filled out from reference TRBV5-1 and TRBJ1-2, the complete variable domain reads KAGVTQTPRYLIKTRGQQVTLSCSPISGHRSVSWYQQTPGQGLQFLFEYFSETQRNKGNFPGRFSGRQFSNSRSEMNVSTLELGDSALYLCASSLGIGANYGYTFGSGTRLTVV.

The V call is TRBV5-6, the J call TRBJ2-3; 7 positions agree with TRBD1. The J segment lost 0 bases and the V segment lost 0 bases, leaving 13 bases of the junction unmatched. CDR1 SGHDT and CDR2 YYEEEE come from the germline V gene. The length of the CDR3 is 19 residues. The chain's CDR3 is CASSLAWERQGASTDTQYF. The CDR3 DNA reads TGTGCCAGCAGCTTGGCTTGGGAGAGACAGGGTGCTAGCACAGATACGCAGTATTTT.

CDR3 amino acids: CASSLTGGAKNIQYF. CDR3 in DNA: TGTGCCAGCAGCTTAACAGGGGGAGCCAAAAACATTCAGTACTTC. The rearrangement links TRBV7-9 to TRBJ2-4, with 8 bases that match TRBD1. The CDR3 loop spans 15 amino acids. Germline CDR1 SEHNR, CDR2 FQNEAQ (reference sequence). J was trimmed by 0 bases and V by 2 bases; bases with no gene match: 0.

This clone was seen just once. V and J are TRBV25-1 and TRBJ1-1; D is undetermined. CDR3 length: 13 amino acids. V was cut by 7 bases and J by 1 base, with 10 bases left in between. The germline V gene has CDR1 MGHDK and CDR2 SYGVNS. In nucleotides, the CDR3 is TGTGCCAGCACCCCCCGGCAGAACACTGAAGCTTTCTTT. Encoded protein: CASTPRQNTEAFF.